This T cell receptor beta chain appears in the sequencing data of a study of beta chain features in type 1 diabetes. Study results and limitations: PCR, the amplification step, might favor shorter templates, equally in patients and controls. Among patients with Type 1 diabetes, TCRB CDR3s were moderately but significantly shorter in every one of the four CD4+ subsets.

A word on this clone: No antigen is known for it.

Every bit of the isolated RNA underwent reverse transcription, so sequencing read expressed TCRB transcripts. TCRdb's copy holds only in-frame clones and misses some; the assay was immunoSEQ multiplex PCR. This table holds some 350,000 clones, less than 15% found once. This TCR was recovered from a young woman with type 1 diabetes. Sequenced material: naive CD4+ T cells from blood.

For the CDR3, the DNA is TGTGCCAGCAGCTTGGAGAGGGCGAGAGAGACCCAGTACTTC. Translated: CASSLERARETQYF. The chain has TRBV5-8 and TRBJ2-5; D might be TRBD2 (5 bases). The CDR3 sequence is 14 residues long. Germline CDR1 reads SGHTS; CDR2 reads YDEGEE. V lost 0 bases and J lost 4, with 10 bases in between.